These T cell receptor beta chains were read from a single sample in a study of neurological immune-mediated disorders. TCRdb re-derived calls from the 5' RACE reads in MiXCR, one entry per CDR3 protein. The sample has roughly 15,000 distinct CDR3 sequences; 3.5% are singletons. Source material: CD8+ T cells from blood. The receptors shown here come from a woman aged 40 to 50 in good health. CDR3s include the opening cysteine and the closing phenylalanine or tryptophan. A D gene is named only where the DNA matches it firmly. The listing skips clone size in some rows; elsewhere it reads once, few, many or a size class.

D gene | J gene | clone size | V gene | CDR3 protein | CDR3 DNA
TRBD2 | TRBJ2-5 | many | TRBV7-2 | CASSHGSGRSKTQYF | TGTGCCAGCAGCCATGGTAGCGGGAGGTCGAAGACCCAGTACTTC
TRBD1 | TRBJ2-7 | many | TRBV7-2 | CASSDGTGGVYEQYF | TGTGCCAGCAGCGACGGGACAGGGGGCGTTTACGAGCAGTACTTC
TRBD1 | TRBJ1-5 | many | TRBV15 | CATSRASGTGSGTQPQHF | TGTGCCACCAGCAGGGCATCCGGGACAGGGAGCGGCACTCAGCCCCAGCATTTT
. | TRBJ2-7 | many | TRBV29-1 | CSVEGDQTTYEQYF | TGCAGCGTTGAAGGGGACCAAACCACCTACGAGCAGTACTTC
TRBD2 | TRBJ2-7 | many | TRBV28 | CASRLGGTAYEQYF | TGTGCCAGCCGCCTGGGAGGGACCGCCTACGAGCAGTACTTC
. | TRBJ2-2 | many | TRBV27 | CASSPVTGVNTGELFF | TGTGCCAGCAGCCCGGTGACGGGAGTGAACACCGGGGAGCTGTTTTTT
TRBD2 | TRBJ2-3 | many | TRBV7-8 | CASHDSLAGVRNTQYF | TGTGCCAGCCACGACTCGTTGGCGGGAGTTAGGAATACGCAGTATTTT
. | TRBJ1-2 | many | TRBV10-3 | CAISESPDRPNYGYTF | TGTGCCATCAGTGAGTCTCCCGACAGGCCGAACTATGGCTACACCTTC
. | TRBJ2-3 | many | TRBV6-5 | CASSYSSGVRDTQYF | TGTGCCAGCAGTTACTCTTCGGGAGTTCGAGATACGCAGTATTTT
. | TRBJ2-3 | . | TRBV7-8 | CASSPGTPTDTQYF | TGTGCCAGCAGCCCCGGGACACCCACAGATACGCAGTATTTT
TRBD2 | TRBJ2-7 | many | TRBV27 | CASSLMGEGQFEQYF | TGTGCCAGCAGTTTAATGGGGGAGGGCCAATTCGAGCAGTACTTC
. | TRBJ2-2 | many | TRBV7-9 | CASRLPSNTGELFF | TGTGCCAGCAGACTTCCGTCGAACACCGGGGAGCTGTTTTTT
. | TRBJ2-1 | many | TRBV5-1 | CASSLLRDRADEQFF | TGCGCCAGCAGCTTGTTAAGAGACAGAGCCGATGAGCAGTTCTTC
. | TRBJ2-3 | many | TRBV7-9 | CASSSFTVYGERDTQYF | TGTGCCAGCAGCTCCTTTACCGTCTATGGGGAGAGAGATACGCAGTATTTT
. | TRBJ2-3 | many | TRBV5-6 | CASSLNWLPTDTQYF | TGTGCCAGCAGCTTGAATTGGCTCCCCACAGATACGCAGTATTTT
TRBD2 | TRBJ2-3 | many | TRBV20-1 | CSAKELAGDTQYF | TGCAGTGCTAAGGAACTAGCGGGAGATACGCAGTATTTT
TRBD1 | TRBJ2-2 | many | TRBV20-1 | CSAPDREYTGELFF | TGCTCCGCTCCTGACAGGGAGTACACCGGGGAGCTGTTTTTT
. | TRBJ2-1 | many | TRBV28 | CASSLGGGMKPYNEQFF | TGTGCCAGCAGTTTAGGTGGCGGGATGAAACCCTACAATGAGCAGTTCTTC
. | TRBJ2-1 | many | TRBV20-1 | CSARDKAGPGNEQFF | TGCAGTGCTAGAGACAAGGCGGGACCCGGAAATGAGCAGTTCTTC
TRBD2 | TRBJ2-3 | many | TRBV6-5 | CASSYSLAGGHLDTQYF | TGTGCCAGCAGTTACTCCCTAGCGGGAGGACACCTCGATACGCAGTATTTT
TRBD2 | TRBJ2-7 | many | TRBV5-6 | CASSLASGNYEQYF | TGTGCCAGCAGCTTGGCCAGCGGGAACTACGAGCAGTACTTC
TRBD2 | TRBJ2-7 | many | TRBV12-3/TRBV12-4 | CASSSGLSDEQYF | TGTGCCAGCAGTTCGGGACTATCCGACGAGCAGTACTTC
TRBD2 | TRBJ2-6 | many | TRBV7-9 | CASSLGLAGAGANVLTF | TGTGCCAGCAGCTTAGGACTAGCGGGAGCTGGGGCCAACGTCCTGACTTTC